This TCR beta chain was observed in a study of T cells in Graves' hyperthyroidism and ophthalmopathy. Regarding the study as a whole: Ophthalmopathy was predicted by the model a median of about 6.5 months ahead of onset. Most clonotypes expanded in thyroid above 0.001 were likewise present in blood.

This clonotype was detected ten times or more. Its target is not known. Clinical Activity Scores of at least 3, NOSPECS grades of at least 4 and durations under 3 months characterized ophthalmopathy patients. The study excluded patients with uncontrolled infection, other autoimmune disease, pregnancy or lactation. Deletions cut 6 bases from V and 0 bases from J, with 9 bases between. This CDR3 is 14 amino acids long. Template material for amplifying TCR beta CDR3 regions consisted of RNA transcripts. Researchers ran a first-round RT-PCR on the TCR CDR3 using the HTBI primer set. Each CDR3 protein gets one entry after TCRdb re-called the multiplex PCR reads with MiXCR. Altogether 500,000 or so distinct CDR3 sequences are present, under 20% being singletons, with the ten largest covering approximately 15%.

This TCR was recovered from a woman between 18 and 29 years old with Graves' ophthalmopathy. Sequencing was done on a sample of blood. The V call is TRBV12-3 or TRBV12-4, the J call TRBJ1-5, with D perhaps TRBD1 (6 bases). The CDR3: CASRFRGSNQPQHF. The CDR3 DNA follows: TGTGCCAGCAGATTCAGGGGTAGCAATCAGCCCCAGCATTTT.